The following is a TCR beta chain sequence with its context. In the original workflow: Amplification from reference gene primers served as the basis for estimated nucleated cell counts. Produced via immunoSEQ multiplex PCR; TCRdb's table is partial and in-frame only. The V and J calls and the clone size are those of that table, but D and trimming were determined from the DNA. The sample includes under 300,000 clones, 88% of them seen just once. This record belongs to a study of blood T cell repertoires in COVID-19. Study overall: Samples of COVID-19 (acute and convalescent) were obtained from the United States, Italy and Spain. From T cells, B-cell-depleted T cells, or PBMCs came the material, which was cDNA or gDNA.

Germline assignment: CDR1 SGDLS and CDR2 YYNGEE. The CDR3 extends over 13 amino acids. V lost 7 bases, J lost 10 bases, and 15 bases lay in between. This chain joins TRBV9 and TRBJ1-6; possible D gene TRBD1, 5 bases. This clonotype was sampled from a woman in her thirties or forties who had recovered from COVID-19. The sequenced sample was peripheral blood. This chain's CDR3 is CASDEAGNSPLHF. The CDR3 coding sequence is TGTGCCAGCGATGAGGCAGGGAACTCACCCCTCCACTTT.